This entry lists 9 T cell receptor beta chains sequenced from one sample in a study of blood T cell repertoires in COVID-19. Only in-frame clones appear in the TCRdb table, and some are missing; sequencing was by immunoSEQ multiplex PCR. The repertoire includes approximately 140,000 clones, approximately 86% of them detected once, and around 3.3% sits in the top ten. Sequencing was performed on peripheral blood. These receptors came from a man aged 70-80 years with acute or convalescent COVID-19.

Only one count was recorded for this clone. The gene calls are TRBV6-2 or TRBV6-3 and TRBJ2-5, with 9 nucleotides matching TRBD1. V shed 5 bases and J 5 bases; nucleotides not matched to a gene: 9. The CDR3 covers 15 residues. Germline values: CDR1 MNHEY, CDR2 SVGEGT. Here the CDR3 DNA reads TGTGCCAGCAGTCACGGGGACAGGGCGTTGGAGACCCAGTACTTC. Protein: CASSHGDRALETQYF.

The chain recombines TRBV12-5 with TRBJ2-3; 10 bases match TRBD2. The V and J ends lost 7 bases and 4 bases, in that order; junction bases with no gene match: 8. The germline gives CDR1 LGHNT, CDR2 FRNRAP. The CDR3 contains 15 residues. Here the CDR3 reads CASAQLAGSPDTQYF. The DNA for the CDR3 is TGTGCTAGTGCCCAACTAGCGGGATCCCCAGATACGCAGTATTTT.

The rearrangement links TRBV18 to TRBJ1-1; possible D gene TRBD1, 5 bases. From germline, CDR1 is KGHSH and CDR2 LQKENI. Trimming took off 2 bases at V and 5 bases at J, with 12 bases between the two ends. This CDR3 region has 14 residues. The CDR3 DNA follows: TGTGCCAGCTCACCAATCCCGGGGGAAACTGAAGCTTTCTTT. Translated: CASSPIPGETEAFF.

The genes are TRBV28 and TRBJ1-5; D ambiguous. This CDR3 has 14 residues. Germline CDR1 and CDR2: MDHEN and SYDVKM. The V and J ends lost 2 bases and 1 base respectively, with 6 bases between them. CDR3 protein: CASSLGQSNQPQHF. The CDR3 DNA sequence: TGTGCCAGCAGTTTAGGTCAGAGCAATCAGCCCCAGCATTTT.

This chain connects TRBV28 to TRBJ2-7; TRBD1 matches 10 bases. This CDR3 has 15 residues. V lost 4 bases and J lost 6; bases outside the gene matches: 9. Germline-derived CDR1 and CDR2 are MDHEN and SYDVKM. CDR3 protein: CASSSEDRGHGEQYF. CDR3 DNA: TGTGCCAGCAGTTCCGAAGACAGGGGGCACGGCGAGCAGTACTTC.

The chain uses TRBV24-1 and TRBJ2-7; the match to TRBD1 covers 8 bases. From germline, CDR1 is KGHDR and CDR2 SFDVKD. The CDR3 has 16 residues. V lost 11 bases and J lost 5; bases outside the gene matches: 19. CDR3 sequence reads: CANTSFQGASAHEQYF. The CDR3 nucleotides are TGTGCCAACACTTCGTTCCAGGGGGCCTCAGCCCACGAGCAGTACTTC.

The chain couples TRBV18 to TRBJ2-1, with 10 bases matching TRBD1. The ends lost 6 bases at V and 8 bases at J; junction bases unmatched: 4. Germline V gives CDR1 KGHSH, CDR2 LQKENI. The CDR3 has 13 residues. CDR3 DNA sequence: TGTGCCAGCTCGGGACAGGGGTCGGATGAGCAGTTCTTC. Amino acid sequence: CASSGQGSDEQFF.

The chain links TRBV23-1 to TRBJ1-5; TRBD1 is a possible D gene (6 bases). TRBV23-1 falls under the ORF class, with uncertain function. CDR3 length: 16 residues. Trimming removed 1 base at V and 6 bases at J, with 16 bases between. The CDR3 coding sequence is TGCGCCAGCAGTCAATACAGGGTAATCGCTGGTCAGCCCCAGCATTTT. Encoded protein: CASSQYRVIAGQPQHF.

J is TRBJ2-5 and V is TRBV20-1, with 9 bases identical to TRBD2. The germline gives CDR1 DFQATT, CDR2 SNEGSKA (reference sequence). V was pared by 3 bases and J by 1 base, with 3 bases of the junction left unmatched. This CDR3 contains 14 residues. CDR3 in amino acids: CSASSGLAQETQYF. The CDR3, as DNA: TGCAGTGCTAGTTCGGGACTAGCCCAAGAGACCCAGTACTTC.